This T cell receptor beta chain was retrieved from a study of T cell responses to AZD1222 COVID-19 vaccine. Regarding the study as a whole: With two AZD1222 doses given, Spike-specific TCR breadth and depth both rose.

TCRdb's table, derived via immunoSEQ multiplex PCR, lists solely in-frame clones and lacks some. The sample yields some 150,000 clones, about 93% seen once. With respect to this clone: What it binds is not known.

The germline gives CDR1 SNHLY, CDR2 FYNNEI. This CDR3 spans 14 amino acids. The V and J ends lost 5 bases and 5 bases, in that order; junction bases with no gene match: 8. The material sequenced was peripheral blood, taken on day 0 of AZD1222 vaccination. The clonotype was recovered from an adult in good health. The genes are TRBV2 and TRBJ1-2; 7 bases line up with TRBD1. The chain's CDR3 is CASSWTGEIYGYTF. The CDR3 bases are TGTGCCAGCAGTTGGACAGGCGAAATATATGGCTACACCTTC.